The 4 T cell receptor beta chains listed next were all sequenced from one sample in a study of CD8 T cells in Susac syndrome (dated by TCRdb to between 2018 and 2021). Libraries were built with the immunoSEQ multiplex PCR assay. RNA was extracted with the RNeasy kit and about 0.5 to 1 ug was reverse transcribed using random hexamers. Through fastp at Q25 and MiXCR, TCRdb rebuilt clones from the public reads, retaining in-frame beta chains. Identical CDR3 proteins give one entry, which carries the most common genes and DNA. For this sample there are approximately 76,000 distinct CDR3 sequences; about 94% appear just once. The ten largest clones capture 0.3% to 0.45% of the sample. The specimen was CD8+ T cells from PBMCs. The receptors were sampled from a human donor with multiple sclerosis.

The V call is TRBV29-1, the J call TRBJ1-2, with no clear D. The CDR3 is 12 residues long. V lost 3 bases to trimming and J lost 4 bases, with 9 bases between them. The germline gives CDR1 SQVTM, CDR2 ANQGSEA. The CDR3 region has the DNA TGCAGCGTTGAGAATTCTCTCTATGGCTACACCTTC. Protein sequence: CSVENSLYGYTF.

The V call is TRBV13, the J call TRBJ2-5, with D tentatively TRBD1 (5 bases). The CDR3 runs to 11 residues. V lost 5 bases and J lost 7, with 8 bases in between. CDR1 and CDR2 (germline): PRHDT, FYEKMQ (reference sequence). For the CDR3, the DNA is TGTGCCAGCAGCAGGGGCGGGACCCAGTACTTC. Translation: CASSRGGTQYF.

This clonotype was seen just once. The chain carries TRBV30 and TRBJ2-1; 10 bases line up with TRBD2. CDR1 is GTSNPN, CDR2 SVGIG, per germline (reference sequence). The CDR3 totals 13 residues. Trimming removed 5 bases from V and 9 bases from J; junction bases left unmatched: 7. The CDR3 sequence is CAWASSGSSEQFF. The CDR3 bases are TGTGCCTGGGCATCTAGCGGGAGTAGTGAGCAGTTCTTC.

Only a few counts were recorded for this clonotype. The chain couples TRBV5-4 to TRBJ2-7; D perhaps matches TRBD1 (6 bases). CDR1 is SGHNT and CDR2 is YYREEE in the germline V gene (reference sequence). V lost 3 bases and J lost 1, with 11 bases in between. This CDR3 is built from 14 residues. This chain's CDR3 is CASSSGTPSYEQYF. The CDR3 DNA follows: TGTGCCAGCAGCTCCGGGACACCGTCCTACGAGCAGTACTTC.